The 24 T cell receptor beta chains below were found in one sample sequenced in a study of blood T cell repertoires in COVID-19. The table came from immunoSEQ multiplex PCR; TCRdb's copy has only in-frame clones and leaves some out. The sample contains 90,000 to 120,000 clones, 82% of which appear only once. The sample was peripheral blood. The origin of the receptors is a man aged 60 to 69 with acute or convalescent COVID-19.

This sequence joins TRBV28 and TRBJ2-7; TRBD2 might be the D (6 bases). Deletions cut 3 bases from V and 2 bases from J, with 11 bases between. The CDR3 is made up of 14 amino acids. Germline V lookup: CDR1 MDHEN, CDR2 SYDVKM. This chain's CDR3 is CASSFGGWTYEQYF. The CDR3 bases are TGTGCCAGCAGTTTCGGGGGATGGACCTACGAGCAGTACTTC. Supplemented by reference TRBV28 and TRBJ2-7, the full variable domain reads DVKVTQSSRYLVKRTGEKVFLECVQDMDHENMFWYRQDPGLGLRLIYFSYDVKMKEKGDIPEGYSVSREKKERFSLILESASTNQTSMYLCASSFGGWTYEQYFGPGTRLTVT.

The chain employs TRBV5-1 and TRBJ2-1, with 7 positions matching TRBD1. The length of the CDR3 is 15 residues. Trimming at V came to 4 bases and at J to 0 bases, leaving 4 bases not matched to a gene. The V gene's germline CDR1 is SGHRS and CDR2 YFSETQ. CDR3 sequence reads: CASSQGQSSYNEQFF. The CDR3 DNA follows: TGCGCCAGCAGCCAGGGACAGAGCTCCTACAATGAGCAGTTCTTC.

CDR3 sequence reads: CASSGQGGMNTEAFF. In DNA form, the CDR3 reads TGTGCCAGCAGCGGACAGGGGGGGATGAACACTGAAGCTTTCTTT. This rearrangement joins TRBV11-3 to TRBJ1-1; the match to TRBD1 covers 10 bases. Germline CDR1 and CDR2: SGHNT and YENEEA. The V segment lost 5 bases and the J segment 0 bases; nucleotides outside the gene matches: 3. CDR3 length equals 15 residues. The variable domain in full, completed from reference TRBV11-3 and TRBJ1-1, reads EAGVVQSPRYKIIEKKQPVAFWCNPISGHNTLYWYLQNLGQGPELLIRYENEEAVDDSQLPKDRFSAERLKGVDSTLKIQPAELGDSAVYLCASSGQGGMNTEAFFGQGTRLTVV.

The CDR3, as DNA: TGTGCCAGCTCAGGACGACAGGGTTCCGTGAACACTGAAGCTTTCTTT. Its protein is CASSGRQGSVNTEAFF. The chain couples TRBV18 to TRBJ1-1; 7 nucleotides align to TRBD1. The germline gives CDR1 KGHSH, CDR2 LQKENI. The CDR3 has 16 amino acids. Germline trimming cut 5 bases from V and 0 bases from J; bases unmatched to any gene: 9.

The DNA for the CDR3 is TGTGCCAGCAGTTACGGAGGGACCTATGGCTACACCTTC. This encodes CASSYGGTYGYTF. The rearrangement uses TRBV6-5 and TRBJ1-2; possible D gene TRBD1, 5 bases. The CDR3 consists of 13 residues. CDR1 is MNHEY and CDR2 is SVGAGI in the germline V gene. Trimming stripped 2 bases from V and 4 bases from J, with 8 bases between.

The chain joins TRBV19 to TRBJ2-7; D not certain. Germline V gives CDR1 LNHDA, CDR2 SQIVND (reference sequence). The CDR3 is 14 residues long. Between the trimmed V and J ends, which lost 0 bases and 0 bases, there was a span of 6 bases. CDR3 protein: CASSIEGTSYEQYF. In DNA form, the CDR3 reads TGTGCCAGTAGTATAGAGGGCACCTCCTACGAGCAGTACTTC.

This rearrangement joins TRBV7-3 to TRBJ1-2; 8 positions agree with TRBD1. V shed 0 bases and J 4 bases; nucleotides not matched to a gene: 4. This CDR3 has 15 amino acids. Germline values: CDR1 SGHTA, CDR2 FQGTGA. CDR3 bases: TGTGCCAGCAGCTTAACTGCAGGGGGCGCCTATGGCTACACCTTC. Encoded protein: CASSLTAGGAYGYTF.

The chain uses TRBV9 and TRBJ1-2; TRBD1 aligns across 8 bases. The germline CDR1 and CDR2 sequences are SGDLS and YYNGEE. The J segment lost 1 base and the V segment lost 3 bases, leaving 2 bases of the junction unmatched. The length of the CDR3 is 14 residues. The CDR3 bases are TGTGCCAGCAGCGCAGGGGGCGATAACTATGGCTACACCTTC. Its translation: CASSAGGDNYGYTF.

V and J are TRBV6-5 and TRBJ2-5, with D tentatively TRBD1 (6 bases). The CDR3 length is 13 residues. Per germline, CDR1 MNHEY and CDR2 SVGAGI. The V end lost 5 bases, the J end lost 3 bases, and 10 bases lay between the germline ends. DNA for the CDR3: TGTGCCAGCAGTCGGGACACCAAAGAGACCCAGTACTTC. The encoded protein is CASSRDTKETQYF.

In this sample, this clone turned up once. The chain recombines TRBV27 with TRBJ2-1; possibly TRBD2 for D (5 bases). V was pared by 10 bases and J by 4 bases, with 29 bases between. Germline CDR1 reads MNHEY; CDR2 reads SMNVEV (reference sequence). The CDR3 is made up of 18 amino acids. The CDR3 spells CANSCHFMGALRYNEQFF. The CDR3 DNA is TGTGCCAACAGCTGCCACTTTATGGGAGCACTAAGGTACAATGAGCAGTTCTTC.

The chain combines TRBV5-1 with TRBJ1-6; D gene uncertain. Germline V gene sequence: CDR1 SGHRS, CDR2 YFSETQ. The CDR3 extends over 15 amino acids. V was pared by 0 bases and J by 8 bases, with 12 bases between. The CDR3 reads CASSLELRGDSPLHF. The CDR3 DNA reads TGCGCCAGCAGCTTGGAGCTTCGGGGAGATTCACCCCTCCACTTT.

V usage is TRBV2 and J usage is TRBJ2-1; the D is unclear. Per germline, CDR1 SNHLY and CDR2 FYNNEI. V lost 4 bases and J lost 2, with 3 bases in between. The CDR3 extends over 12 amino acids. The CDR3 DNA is TGTGCCAGCAGTGGAGCCTACAATGAGCAGTTCTTC. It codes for CASSGAYNEQFF.

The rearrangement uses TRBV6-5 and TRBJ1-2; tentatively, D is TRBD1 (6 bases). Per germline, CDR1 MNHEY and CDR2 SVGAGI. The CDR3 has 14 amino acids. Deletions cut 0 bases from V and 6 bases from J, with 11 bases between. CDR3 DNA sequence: TGTGCCAGCAGTTACTCAGGCGGGGGCGATGGCTACACCTTC. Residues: CASSYSGGGDGYTF.

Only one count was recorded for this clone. CDR3 sequence: CASSLRDSSSYEQYF. In DNA form, the CDR3 reads TGTGCCAGCAGCCTCAGGGACAGCTCCTCGTACGAGCAGTACTTC. The chain combines TRBV9 with TRBJ2-7; TRBD1 aligns across 7 bases. The CDR3 is 15 residues long. In germline, CDR1 is SGDLS, CDR2 YYNGEE. With 4 bases clipped from V and 4 bases from J, the junction kept 11 bases outside the gene matches.

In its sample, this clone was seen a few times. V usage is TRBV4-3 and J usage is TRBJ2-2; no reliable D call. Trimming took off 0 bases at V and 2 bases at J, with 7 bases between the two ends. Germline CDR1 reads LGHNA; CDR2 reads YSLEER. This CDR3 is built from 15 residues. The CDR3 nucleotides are TGCGCCAGCAGCCAAGATAACTACAACACCGGGGAGCTGTTTTTT. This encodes CASSQDNYNTGELFF.

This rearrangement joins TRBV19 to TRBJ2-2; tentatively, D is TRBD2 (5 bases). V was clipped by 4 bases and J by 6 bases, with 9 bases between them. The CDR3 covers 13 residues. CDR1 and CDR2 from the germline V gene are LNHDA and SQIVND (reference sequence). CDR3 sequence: CASSRDYPGELFF. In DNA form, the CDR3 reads TGTGCCAGTAGTAGAGACTACCCCGGGGAGCTGTTTTTT.

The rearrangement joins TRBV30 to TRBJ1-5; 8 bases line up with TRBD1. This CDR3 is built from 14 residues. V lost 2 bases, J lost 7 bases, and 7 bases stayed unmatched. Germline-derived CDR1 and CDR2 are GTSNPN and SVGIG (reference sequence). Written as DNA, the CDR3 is TGTGCCTGGAGTCGCGACAGGGGAGGCCAGCCCCAGCATTTT. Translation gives CAWSRDRGGQPQHF.

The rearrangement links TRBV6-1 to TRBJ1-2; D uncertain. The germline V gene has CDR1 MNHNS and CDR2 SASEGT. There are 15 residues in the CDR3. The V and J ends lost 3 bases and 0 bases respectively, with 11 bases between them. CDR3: CASSDGTEANYGYTF. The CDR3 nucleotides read TGTGCCAGCAGTGATGGAACGGAGGCTAACTATGGCTACACCTTC.

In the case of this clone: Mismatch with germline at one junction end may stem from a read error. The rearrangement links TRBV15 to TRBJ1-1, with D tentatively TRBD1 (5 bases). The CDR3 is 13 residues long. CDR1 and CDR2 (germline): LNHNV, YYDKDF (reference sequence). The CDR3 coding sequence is TGTGCCACCAGCCGAGAAGGGGACACTGAAGCTTTCTTT. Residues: CATSREGDTEAFF. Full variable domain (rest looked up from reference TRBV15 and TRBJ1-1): DAMVIQNPRYQVTQFGKPVTLSCSQTLNHNVMYWYQQKSSQAPKLLFHYYDKDFNNEADTPDNFQSRRPNTSFCFLDIRSPGLGDTAMYLCATSREGDTEAFFGQGTRLTVV.

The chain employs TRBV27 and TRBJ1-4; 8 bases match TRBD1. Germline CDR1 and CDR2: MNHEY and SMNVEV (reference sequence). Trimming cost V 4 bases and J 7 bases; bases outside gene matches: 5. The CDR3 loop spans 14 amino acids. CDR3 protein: CASSSGQGVEKLFF. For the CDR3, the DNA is TGTGCCAGCAGTTCAGGACAGGGTGTTGAAAAACTGTTTTTT.

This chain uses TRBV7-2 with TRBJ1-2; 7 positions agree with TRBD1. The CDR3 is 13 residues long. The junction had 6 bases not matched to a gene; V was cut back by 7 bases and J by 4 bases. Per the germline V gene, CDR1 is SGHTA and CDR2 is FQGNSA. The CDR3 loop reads CASTPDRSYGYTF. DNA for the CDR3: TGTGCCAGCACCCCGGACAGGAGCTATGGCTACACCTTC.

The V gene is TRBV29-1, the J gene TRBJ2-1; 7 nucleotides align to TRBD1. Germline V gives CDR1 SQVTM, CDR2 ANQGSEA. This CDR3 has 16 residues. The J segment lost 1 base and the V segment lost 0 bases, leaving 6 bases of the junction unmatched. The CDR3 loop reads CSVEDLGTESYNEQFF. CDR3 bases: TGCAGCGTTGAAGATCTGGGGACAGAATCCTACAATGAGCAGTTCTTC.

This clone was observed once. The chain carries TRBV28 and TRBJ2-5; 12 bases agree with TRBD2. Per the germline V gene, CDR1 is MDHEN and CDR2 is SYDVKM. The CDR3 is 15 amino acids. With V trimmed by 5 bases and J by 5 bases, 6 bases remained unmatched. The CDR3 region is CASSLAGGVVETQYF. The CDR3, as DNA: TGTGCCAGCAGTCTAGCGGGAGGGGTTGTGGAGACCCAGTACTTC.

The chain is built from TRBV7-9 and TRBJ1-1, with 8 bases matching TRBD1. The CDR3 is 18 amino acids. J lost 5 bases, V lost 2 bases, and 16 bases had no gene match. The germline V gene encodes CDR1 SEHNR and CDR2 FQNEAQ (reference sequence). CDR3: CASSLLIDPGGSVTEAFF. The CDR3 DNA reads TGTGCCAGCAGCTTATTAATTGATCCAGGGGGCTCGGTGACTGAAGCTTTCTTT.